Presented here are 21 T cell receptor beta chains from one specimen sequenced in a study of T cell responses to AZD1222 COVID-19 vaccine. Using immunoSEQ multiplex PCR, the repertoire was profiled, and TCRdb retains in-frame clones only, with some absent. Counted here are around 92,000 clones, about 90% occurring once; the ten biggest clones make up under 10%. Sequencing was performed on peripheral blood, taken on day 0 of AZD1222 vaccination. These receptors were collected from an adult in good health.

This clone appeared once. V usage is TRBV15 and J usage is TRBJ1-2; no clear D. The V and J ends lost 1 base and 8 bases respectively, with 14 bases between them. The germline V gene encodes CDR1 LNHNV and CDR2 YYDKDF (reference sequence). There are 14 residues in the CDR3. The CDR3 nucleotides read TGTGCCACCAGCAGAGGTCCGGACTCATCAGGCTACACCTTC. This encodes CATSRGPDSSGYTF.

The rearrangement uses TRBV29-1 and TRBJ1-1, with unresolved D. Germline V lookup: CDR1 SQVTM, CDR2 ANQGSEA. V gave up 5 bases and J gave up 3 bases, with 13 bases separating them. This CDR3 region has 13 residues. This chain's CDR3 is CSVWSQSDTEAFF. In DNA, the CDR3 is TGCAGCGTTTGGAGTCAATCGGACACTGAAGCTTTCTTT.

Note on this clone: The junction does not match germline at one end; this may be a read error. This sequence joins TRBV27 and TRBJ1-4; no clear D. CDR1 is MNHEY, CDR2 SMNVEV, per germline (reference sequence). The CDR3 runs 15 residues. The CDR3 loop reads CASSLAGGGNGKLFF. In nucleotides, the CDR3 is TGTGCCAGCAGTTTAGCAGGAGGCGGGAATGGAAAACTGTTTTTT.

The chain carries TRBV5-1 and TRBJ1-4; D possibly corresponds to TRBD1 (5 bases). The germline gives CDR1 SGHRS, CDR2 YFSETQ. Trimming removed 4 bases from V and 5 bases from J, with 18 bases in between. The CDR3 is made up of 16 amino acids. CDR3 in DNA: TGCGCCAGCAGCAACCAGTTGCGGGGGGAGAATGAAAAACTGTTTTTT. Protein: CASSNQLRGENEKLFF. Combining the CDR3 with reference TRBV5-1 and TRBJ1-4 gives the whole variable domain KAGVTQTPRYLIKTRGQQVTLSCSPISGHRSVSWYQQTPGQGLQFLFEYFSETQRNKGNFPGRFSGRQFSNSRSEMNVSTLELGDSALYLCASSNQLRGENEKLFFGSGTQLSVL.

This clone was counted once. This chain connects TRBV28 to TRBJ2-7, with a possible D match to TRBD2 (5 bases). This CDR3 is 14 amino acids long. CDR1 is MDHEN and CDR2 is SYDVKM in the germline V gene. The V and J ends lost 4 bases and 3 bases respectively, with 13 bases between them. The CDR3 protein is CASSSPGTFYEQYF. The CDR3 DNA reads TGTGCCAGCAGTTCACCGGGAACCTTCTACGAGCAGTACTTC.

This chain uses TRBV7-6 with TRBJ2-1, with D maybe TRBD1 (5 bases). The CDR3 covers 15 residues. V lost 4 bases and J lost 2, with 12 bases in between. CDR1 SGHVS and CDR2 FNYEAQ come from the germline V gene. CDR3 bases: TGTGCCAGCAGCTCTAAAAGGGGCCCCTACAATGAGCAGTTCTTC. Residues: CASSSKRGPYNEQFF. Filled out from reference TRBV7-6 and TRBJ2-1, the complete variable domain reads GAGVSQSPRYKVTKRGQDVALRCDPISGHVSLYWYRQALGQGPEFLTYFNYEAQQDKSGLPNDRFSAERPEGSISTLTIQRTEQRDSAMYRCASSSKRGPYNEQFFGPGTRLTVL.

V is TRBV11-3 and J is TRBJ2-3, with TRBD2 identical over 12 bases. The trim removed 4 bases at V and 6 bases at J, leaving 2 bases unmatched. The CDR3 loop spans 14 amino acids. Germline CDR1 and CDR2: SGHNT and YENEEA. CDR3 in DNA: TGTGCCAGCAGCTCCCTAGCGGGGGGGGATACGCAGTATTTT. Translating it yields CASSSLAGGDTQYF.

The chain couples TRBV7-2 to TRBJ1-6; D call uncertain. V dropped 5 bases and J dropped 10 bases, with 15 bases sitting between them. CDR1 is SGHTA and CDR2 is FQGNSA in the germline V gene. CDR3 size: 14 residues. DNA for the CDR3: TGTGCCAGCAGCCCCATATGGGGTGGATCACCCCTCCACTTT. It encodes CASSPIWGGSPLHF.

The V and J genes are TRBV7-2 and TRBJ2-2; D call uncertain. Germline-derived CDR1 and CDR2 are SGHTA and FQGNSA. This CDR3 is 15 amino acids long. V was trimmed by 0 bases and J by 0 bases, leaving 5 bases between them. This CDR3 reads CASSLASTNTGELFF. The CDR3 DNA reads as TGTGCCAGCAGCTTAGCGTCCACGAACACCGGGGAGCTGTTTTTT.

This clone was observed once. J is TRBJ2-5 and V is TRBV7-3, with 7 positions matching TRBD1. Trimming removed 0 bases from V and 5 bases from J; junction bases left unmatched: 6. From germline, CDR1 is SGHTA and CDR2 FQGTGA. CDR3 length equals 15 residues. The CDR3 sequence is CASSLTDRVWETQYF. Written as DNA, the CDR3 is TGTGCCAGCAGCTTAACCGACAGGGTCTGGGAGACCCAGTACTTC.

The rearrangement joins TRBV2 to TRBJ2-2; 7 nucleotides agree with TRBD1. Losses at the gene ends were 8 bases for V and 2 bases for J; bases not matched to a gene: 5. CDR1 and CDR2 (germline): SNHLY, FYNNEI. CDR3 length equals 14 residues. CDR3: CASVDRTNTGELFF. CDR3 nucleotides: TGTGCCAGCGTGGACAGGACAAACACCGGGGAGCTGTTTTTT.

The J gene is TRBJ1-4, the V gene TRBV12-5; TRBD1 matches at 8 bases. Germline trimming cut 4 bases from V and 8 bases from J; bases unmatched to any gene: 3. In germline, CDR1 is LGHNT, CDR2 FRNRAP. The CDR3 sequence is 13 residues long. The DNA of the CDR3 is TGTGCTAGTGGTTCGGGACAGGACGAAAAACTGTTTTTT. Its protein product is CASGSGQDEKLFF.

The chain's CDR3 is CASRRTGLAGAHNEQFF. The CDR3 bases are TGTGCCAGCAGACGTACGGGACTAGCGGGAGCGCACAATGAGCAGTTCTTC. V gene TRBV3-1 (or the pseudogene TRBV3-2) combines with J gene TRBJ2-1, with TRBD2 identical over 14 bases. This CDR3 region has 17 residues. Unmatched junction bases numbered 9, after V lost 6 bases and J lost 5 bases. CDR1 LGHDT and CDR2 YNNKEL come from the germline V gene (reference sequence).

The rearrangement links TRBV27 to TRBJ2-2; D is possibly TRBD2 (5 bases). The CDR3 extends over 15 amino acids. Germline V lookup: CDR1 MNHEY, CDR2 SMNVEV (reference sequence). V lost 6 bases to trimming and J lost 4 bases, with 15 bases between them. The chain's CDR3 is CASSLGKGGTGELFF. In nucleotides, the CDR3 is TGTGCCAGCAGCCTAGGAAAAGGAGGCACCGGGGAGCTGTTTTTT.

In regard to this clone: Different DNA sequences within this sample yield the same CDR3. The chain is built from TRBV19 and TRBJ1-5, with no clear D. Looked up from germline, CDR1 is LNHDA and CDR2 is SQIVND (reference sequence). Between the trimmed V and J ends, which lost 6 bases and 2 bases, there was a span of 8 bases. This CDR3 contains 13 residues. CDR3 DNA sequence: TGTGCCAGTAGCGTGCAAGGCAATCAGCCCCAGCATTTT. This sequence encodes CASSVQGNQPQHF.

DNA for the CDR3: TGCGCCAGCAGCTTTCAGGCCCAGTCCTACGAGCAGTACTTC. Residues: CASSFQAQSYEQYF. The V gene is TRBV5-1, the J gene TRBJ2-7; D gene ambiguous. Germline-derived CDR1 and CDR2 are SGHRS and YFSETQ. V lost 2 bases and J 1 base, leaving 10 bases between the germline ends. The CDR3 is 14 amino acids.

The gene calls are TRBV11-3 and TRBJ1-1; D not resolved. Germline V gives CDR1 SGHNT, CDR2 YENEEA. The CDR3 extends over 15 amino acids. The V gene lost 1 base and the J gene lost 0 bases, with 9 bases spanning the gap. This CDR3 is CASSLGAGLNTEAFF. As DNA, the CDR3 is TGTGCCAGCAGCTTAGGAGCTGGACTGAACACTGAAGCTTTCTTT.

Here the CDR3 reads CASSTGTGTILSYEQYF. For the CDR3, the DNA is TGTGCCAGCAGTACCGGGACAGGGACGATTCTTTCCTACGAGCAGTACTTC. The J gene is TRBJ2-7, the V gene TRBV27; 9 bases fit TRBD1. Germline trimming cut 5 bases from V and 1 base from J; bases unmatched to any gene: 12. The CDR3 contains 17 residues. CDR1 and CDR2 from the germline V gene are MNHEY and SMNVEV (reference sequence).

The rearrangement links TRBV9 to TRBJ1-2, with a possible D match to TRBD1 (5 bases). This CDR3 comprises 15 residues. In germline, CDR1 is SGDLS, CDR2 YYNGEE. Trimming left V 0 bases short and J 2 bases short, with 11 bases between. The CDR3 reads CASSVGRPGNYGYTF. The CDR3, as DNA: TGTGCCAGCAGCGTAGGACGTCCAGGGAACTATGGCTACACCTTC.

This clone has only one observation. V and J are TRBV6-5 and TRBJ2-5; 7 bases are a match to TRBD2. Germline V gene data show CDR1 as MNHEY and CDR2 as SVGAGI. The CDR3 spans 15 residues. V lost 2 bases and J lost 0; bases outside the gene matches: 3. The CDR3 DNA reads as TGTGCCAGCAGTTACGATAGCGGGTACCAAGAGACCCAGTACTTC. It translates to CASSYDSGYQETQYF.

This clone has just one count. V gene TRBV6-4 combines with J gene TRBJ2-2; weak D call: TRBD2 (6 bases). Trimming removed 5 bases at V and 7 bases at J, with 14 bases between. The CDR3 is 14 amino acids. The germline CDR1 and CDR2 sequences are MRHNA and SNTAGT. The chain's CDR3 is CASSWRASGGELFF. The CDR3 region has the DNA TGTGCCAGCAGTTGGAGGGCCTCTGGCGGGGAGCTGTTTTTT.